Presented here are 3 T cell receptor beta chains from one specimen sequenced in a study of T cells in localized non-small cell lung cancer. TCRdb keeps only in-frame clones here, not all; method: immunoSEQ multiplex PCR. The table has some 10,000 clones, 44% seen once. Sequenced here: lymph node tissue, sampled before any cancer treatment. The receptors come from a woman aged 40-70 years with stage I lung adenocarcinoma.

The chain employs TRBV6-7 and TRBJ2-2; D gene ambiguous. TRBV6-7 is classed as an ORF, of uncertain function. The ends were cut back, 5 bases at V and 2 bases at J, with 0 bases in the middle. The CDR3 contains 11 residues. In DNA, the CDR3 is TGTGCCAGCAGTAACACCGGGGAGCTGTTTTTT. Translation: CASSNTGELFF.

This chain connects TRBV4-1 to TRBJ2-2, with D maybe TRBD1 (6 bases). The ends were cut back, 4 bases at V and 6 bases at J, with 9 bases in the middle. This CDR3 spans 13 amino acids. Germline V gene sequence: CDR1 MGHRA, CDR2 YSYEKL. CDR3 in amino acids: CASSPWGPGELFF. CDR3 DNA: TGCGCCAGCAGCCCCTGGGGGCCCGGGGAGCTGTTTTTT.

The gene calls are TRBV25-1 and TRBJ2-6; D remains unclear. V shed 1 base and J shed 0 bases, with 4 bases lying between them. Germline values: CDR1 MGHDK, CDR2 SYGVNS. CDR3 size: 15 residues. The CDR3 reads CASSELGSGANVLTF. The CDR3 nucleotides read TGTGCCAGCAGTGAATTGGGCTCTGGGGCCAACGTCCTGACTTTC. Drawing the rest from reference TRBV25-1 and TRBJ2-6, the complete variable domain is EADIYQTPRYLVIGTGKKITLECSQTMGHDKMYWYQQDPGMELHLIHYSYGVNSTEKGDLSSESTVSRIRTEHFPLTLESARPSHTSQYLCASSELGSGANVLTFGAGSRLTVL.